These 30 T cell receptor beta chains were sequenced from one sample in a study of chemoradiotherapy in HPV16-positive cancers. Clones were sequenced by immunoSEQ multiplex PCR, and TCRdb holds only the in-frame ones, with some missing. The sample yields 20,000 to 25,000 clones, around 90% seen once. The sequencing here drew on blood, taken from a patient who underwent chemoradiotherapy. These receptors were collected from a human donor with HPV-associated anogenital cancer.

The V gene is TRBV30, the J gene TRBJ1-2; TRBD1 agrees at 7 bases. The junction had 8 bases not matched to a gene; V was cut back by 6 bases and J by 1 base. The CDR3 length is 14 residues. Germline-derived CDR1 and CDR2 are GTSNPN and SVGIG (reference sequence). CDR3 coding DNA: TGTGCCTGTGGGACAGCACCAGTTAACTATGGCTACACCTTC. This codes for CACGTAPVNYGYTF.

V gene TRBV5-4 combines with J gene TRBJ1-2, with TRBD1 matching 9 bases. J lost 8 bases, V lost 4 bases, and 9 bases had no gene match. Germline V gene lookup returns CDR1 SGHNT and CDR2 YYREEE (reference sequence). This CDR3 has 14 amino acids. CDR3 sequence: CASSLGGQGRGYTF. The CDR3, as DNA: TGTGCCAGCAGCCTGGGGGGACAGGGAAGAGGCTACACCTTC.

The genes are TRBV5-8 and TRBJ2-5, with TRBD2 matching 11 bases. V gave up 4 bases and J gave up 6 bases; unmatched junction bases: 5. This CDR3 is 14 amino acids long. Germline CDR1 is SGHTS and CDR2 is YDEGEE. CDR3 in amino acids: CASSHSGGAKTQYF. CDR3 coding DNA: TGTGCCAGCAGCCATAGCGGGGGGGCAAAGACCCAGTACTTC.

V gene TRBV12-5 combines with J gene TRBJ2-2; D remains ambiguous. The CDR3 extends over 13 amino acids. V was shortened by 0 bases and J by 7 bases, with 6 bases between the two germline ends. Germline loops: CDR1 LGHNT, CDR2 FRNRAP. The CDR3 region has the DNA TGTGCTAGTGGTTTGGTTGGGGTCGGGGAGCTGTTTTTT. Protein sequence: CASGLVGVGELFF.

The rearrangement joins TRBV2 to TRBJ1-2; D may be TRBD1 (5 bases). The germline gives CDR1 SNHLY, CDR2 FYNNEI. V lost 10 bases and J 6 bases, leaving 21 bases between the germline ends. This CDR3 has 14 residues. This CDR3 is CATGGTRTAHGYTF. CDR3 coding DNA: TGTGCCACCGGAGGGACCCGGACGGCCCATGGCTACACCTTC. The variable domain in full, with the rest retrieved from reference TRBV2 and TRBJ1-2, is EPEVTQTPSHQVTQMGQEVILRCVPISNHLYFYWYRQILGQKVEFLVSFYNNEISEKSEIFDDQFSVERPDGSNFTLKIRSTKLEDSAMYFCATGGTRTAHGYTFGSGTRLTVV.

The CDR3 loop is CASRSVNTEAFF. DNA for the CDR3: TGTGCCAGCAGGTCCGTAAACACTGAAGCTTTCTTT. The rearrangement uses TRBV6-5 and TRBJ1-1; unclear D gene. Trimming removed 6 bases at V and 2 bases at J, with 7 bases between. Germline CDR1 reads MNHEY; CDR2 reads SVGAGI. The CDR3 consists of 12 residues.

The chain carries TRBV10-3 and TRBJ1-2; D call uncertain. The CDR3 length is 13 residues. V dropped 7 bases and J dropped 3 bases, with 12 bases sitting between them. CDR1 and CDR2 (germline): ENHRY, SYGVKD. The chain's CDR3 is CAITPQRDYGYTF. CDR3 coding DNA: TGTGCCATCACCCCCCAGCGGGACTATGGCTACACCTTC.

The rearrangement joins TRBV15 to TRBJ1-3, with D tentatively TRBD1 (5 bases). CDR1 is LNHNV, CDR2 YYDKDF, per germline (reference sequence). Trimming took 0 bases from V and 2 from J, leaving 8 bases between them. The length of the CDR3 is 15 residues. The CDR3 nucleotides are TGTGCCACCAGCAGAGACAGGGTAGCTGGAAACACCATATATTTT. It codes for CATSRDRVAGNTIYF.

V is TRBV14 and J is TRBJ1-4; the match to TRBD1 covers 10 bases. The CDR3 is made up of 15 amino acids. The germline CDR1 and CDR2 sequences are SGHDN and FVKESK. Trimming took 3 bases from V and 4 from J; bases not matched to a gene: 2. For the CDR3, the DNA is TGTGCCAGCAGCCACCGGACAGGGGGTAATGAAAAACTGTTTTTT. Amino acids: CASSHRTGGNEKLFF. The full variable domain, rest sourced from reference TRBV14 and TRBJ1-4, is EAGVTQFPSHSVIEKGQTVTLRCDPISGHDNLYWYRRVMGKEIKFLLHFVKESKQDESGMPNNRFLAERTGGTYSTLKVQPAELEDSGVYFCASSHRTGGNEKLFFGSGTQLSVL.

This clone was detected only a few times. The chain recombines TRBV2 with TRBJ1-1; 9 bases agree with TRBD1. The CDR3 loop spans 11 amino acids. The ends lost 6 bases at V and 12 bases at J; junction bases unmatched: 5. The germline V gene encodes CDR1 SNHLY and CDR2 FYNNEI. CDR3 sequence: CASRGQGETFF. CDR3 coding DNA: TGTGCCAGCAGGGGACAGGGCGAGACTTTCTTT.

The CDR3 loop is CASDPAGALGNEQFF. DNA of the CDR3: TGTGCCAGCGACCCTGCCGGGGCGCTGGGTAATGAGCAGTTCTTC. The chain couples TRBV9 to TRBJ2-1; the D gene could be TRBD1 or TRBD2 (5 bases each). V lost 7 bases, J lost 7 bases, and 21 bases lay in between. Germline assignment: CDR1 SGDLS and CDR2 YYNGEE. The CDR3 sequence is 15 residues long. Full variable domain (remainder filled in from reference TRBV9 and TRBJ2-1): DSGVTQTPKHLITATGQRVTLRCSPRSGDLSVYWYQQSLDQGLQFLIQYYNGEERAKGNILERFSAQQFPDLHSELNLSSLELGDSALYFCASDPAGALGNEQFFGPGTRLTVL.

The count of this clone is one. This chain connects TRBV13 to TRBJ2-5; 8 nucleotides line up with TRBD2. Germline CDR1 PRHDT, CDR2 FYEKMQ (reference sequence). The J segment lost 3 bases and the V segment lost 2 bases, leaving 2 bases of the junction unmatched. The CDR3 has 14 amino acids. The CDR3 sequence: CASSLQAGEETQYF. CDR3 sequence (DNA): TGTGCCAGCAGCTTACAAGCGGGGGAAGAGACCCAGTACTTC.

This chain joins TRBV28 and TRBJ2-6; D might be TRBD1 (5 bases). This CDR3 comprises 13 residues. V lost 9 bases, J lost 2 bases, and 8 bases lay in between. CDR1 is MDHEN, CDR2 SYDVKM, per germline. CDR3 in amino acids: CASLGAGANVLTF. In DNA form, the CDR3 reads TGTGCCAGTCTAGGGGCTGGGGCCAACGTCCTGACTTTC.

The gene calls are TRBV2 and TRBJ2-2; the match to TRBD2 covers 7 bases. This CDR3 has 13 amino acids. Germline V CDR1 and CDR2: SNHLY, FYNNEI. V was clipped by 7 bases and J by 5 bases; unmatched bases: 4. This chain's CDR3 is CASMRGGTGELFF. CDR3 coding DNA: TGTGCCAGCATGCGGGGAGGGACCGGGGAGCTGTTTTTT.

This clone occurred a few times. This rearrangement joins TRBV10-2 to TRBJ1-1; tentative D call: TRBD1 (6 bases). Germline-derived CDR1 and CDR2 are WSHSY and SAAADI. Trimming shortened V by 9 bases and J by 0 bases, and 17 bases separated the two germline ends. This CDR3 spans 15 amino acids. The CDR3 loop is CASLSVGGLNTEAFF. DNA of the CDR3: TGCGCCAGTCTATCAGTGGGGGGGCTGAACACTGAAGCTTTCTTT.

V gene TRBV7-3 combines with J gene TRBJ1-6, with D unclear. V gave up 5 bases and J gave up 0 bases, with 23 bases separating them. CDR3 length: 20 residues. Per germline, CDR1 SGHTA and CDR2 FQGTGA. CDR3: CASSRRAPGVEPSYNSPLHF. DNA for the CDR3: TGTGCCAGCAGCCGAAGAGCACCCGGGGTAGAACCCTCCTATAATTCACCCCTCCACTTT.

The CDR3 sequence: CASSSGQGTGTGELFF. DNA of the CDR3: TGTGCCAGCAGCTCGGGACAGGGTACTGGCACCGGGGAGCTGTTTTTT. The chain carries TRBV7-2 and TRBJ2-2; 9 bases match TRBD1. This CDR3 is built from 16 residues. CDR1 is SGHTA, CDR2 FQGNSA, per germline. The V gene end was trimmed by 4 bases and the J gene end by 4 bases; junction bases not matched to a gene: 7.

This chain joins TRBV14 and TRBJ2-1; D is possibly TRBD1 (6 bases). CDR1 and CDR2 (germline): SGHDN, FVKESK. The V and J ends lost 0 bases and 8 bases respectively, with 8 bases between them. The CDR3 runs to 13 residues. This CDR3 reads CASSQDQGHEQFF. In DNA, the CDR3 is TGTGCCAGCAGCCAAGACCAGGGGCATGAGCAGTTCTTC.

V usage is TRBV7-2 and J usage is TRBJ1-1; 7 bases agree with TRBD1. CDR1 is SGHTA and CDR2 is FQGNSA in the germline V gene. This CDR3 spans 14 amino acids. V shed 5 bases, J shed 10 bases, and the junction held 13 bases outside the gene matches. CDR3: CASSPQGGPQRAFF. The DNA for the CDR3 is TGTGCCAGCAGCCCCCAGGGGGGGCCCCAGAGAGCTTTCTTT.

J is TRBJ2-7 and V is TRBV5-1; D remains ambiguous. Germline-derived CDR1 and CDR2 are SGHRS and YFSETQ. The length of the CDR3 is 12 residues. V was clipped by 3 bases and J by 0 bases, with 4 bases between them. The CDR3, as DNA: TGCGCCAGCAGCTCGAGCTCCTACGAGCAGTACTTC. Translated: CASSSSSYEQYF.

The rearrangement joins TRBV29-1 to TRBJ2-5, with D possibly matching TRBD1 (5 bases). The V end was cut by 0 bases, the J end by 4 bases, with 15 bases between. The CDR3 consists of 15 residues. Germline V gives CDR1 SQVTM, CDR2 ANQGSEA. This CDR3 reads CSVEDQSRVPETQYF. The CDR3 DNA reads as TGCAGCGTTGAAGATCAGAGCAGGGTACCAGAGACCCAGTACTTC.

This clone was detected once. The chain uses TRBV5-1 and TRBJ1-1; D is possibly TRBD1 (6 bases). Germline V gene data show CDR1 as SGHRS and CDR2 as YFSETQ. The CDR3 has 13 amino acids. The V and J ends lost 0 bases and 7 bases respectively, with 10 bases between them. CDR3 bases: TGCGCCAGCAGCTTGGGGCAGGGGTTTGAAGCTTTCTTT. Translation gives CASSLGQGFEAFF. Based on the CDR3 plus reference TRBV5-1 and TRBJ1-1, the full variable domain is KAGVTQTPRYLIKTRGQQVTLSCSPISGHRSVSWYQQTPGQGLQFLFEYFSETQRNKGNFPGRFSGRQFSNSRSEMNVSTLELGDSALYLCASSLGQGFEAFFGQGTRLTVV.

The chain carries TRBV7-9 and TRBJ2-3, with a tentative D call TRBD2 (6 bases). This CDR3 region has 16 residues. Germline V gene lookup returns CDR1 SEHNR and CDR2 FQNEAQ (reference sequence). Trimming took 4 bases from V and 1 from J, leaving 15 bases between them. In DNA, the CDR3 is TGTGCCAGCAGCTCAACATCCGGGACTGGCACAGATACGCAGTATTTT. It specifies CASSSTSGTGTDTQYF.

This chain connects TRBV2 to TRBJ1-4; D ambiguous. Trimming took off 10 bases at V and 6 bases at J, with 9 bases between the two ends. In germline, CDR1 is SNHLY, CDR2 FYNNEI. The CDR3 consists of 11 residues. CDR3: CATKVYEKLFF. As DNA, the CDR3 is TGTGCCACCAAGGTGTATGAAAAACTGTTTTTT.

The chain employs TRBV7-9 and TRBJ1-4; 8 bases line up with TRBD1. The CDR3 is 16 residues long. The J segment lost 5 bases and the V segment lost 3 bases, leaving 8 bases of the junction unmatched. CDR1 is SEHNR, CDR2 FQNEAQ, per germline (reference sequence). CDR3 region: CASSFTTGGDNEKLFF. CDR3 DNA: TGTGCCAGCAGCTTCACTACAGGGGGGGACAATGAAAAACTGTTTTTT.

V gene TRBV9 combines with J gene TRBJ1-1; D unclear. The CDR3 is made up of 13 amino acids. V gave up 4 bases and J gave up 6 bases, with 13 bases separating them. Germline V gene data show CDR1 as SGDLS and CDR2 as YYNGEE. The CDR3 reads CASSHAHGAEAFF. In nucleotides, the CDR3 is TGTGCCAGCAGCCACGCTCACGGCGCTGAAGCTTTCTTT.

The chain uses TRBV5-6 and TRBJ2-6; possible D gene TRBD2, 6 bases. Per germline, CDR1 SGHDT and CDR2 YYEEEE. V was clipped by 5 bases and J by 4 bases, with 7 bases between them. The CDR3 totals 13 residues. The CDR3 DNA reads TGTGCCAGCAGTGCGGGAGGGGCCAACGTCCTGACTTTC. As protein: CASSAGGANVLTF.

This rearrangement joins TRBV10-3 to TRBJ1-1; 9 bases line up with TRBD1. From germline, CDR1 is ENHRY and CDR2 SYGVKD. J gave up 1 base and V 8 bases, and 11 bases lay outside the gene matches. This CDR3 has 16 residues. CDR3 region: CAIGATGGATNTEAFF. The CDR3 bases are TGTGCCATCGGGGCAACAGGGGGCGCGACGAACACTGAAGCTTTCTTT.

In this sample, this clone turned up once. The rearrangement joins TRBV4-1 to TRBJ1-6; a possible D gene is TRBD1 (5 bases). Trimming took off 3 bases at V and 5 bases at J, with 11 bases between the two ends. The CDR3 has 15 amino acids. Looked up from germline, CDR1 is MGHRA and CDR2 is YSYEKL. In DNA form, the CDR3 reads TGCGCCAGCAGCCAGACCCGGGGGAATAATTCACCCCTCCACTTT. It yields the protein CASSQTRGNNSPLHF.

V is TRBV28 and J is TRBJ1-5, with a tentative D call TRBD1 (5 bases). V was clipped by 2 bases and J by 2 bases, with 13 bases between them. CDR3 length: 16 residues. Per the germline V gene, CDR1 is MDHEN and CDR2 is SYDVKM. The CDR3: CASSLMRDGGNQPQHF. The CDR3 nucleotides are TGTGCCAGCAGTTTAATGAGGGACGGGGGCAATCAGCCCCAGCATTTT.